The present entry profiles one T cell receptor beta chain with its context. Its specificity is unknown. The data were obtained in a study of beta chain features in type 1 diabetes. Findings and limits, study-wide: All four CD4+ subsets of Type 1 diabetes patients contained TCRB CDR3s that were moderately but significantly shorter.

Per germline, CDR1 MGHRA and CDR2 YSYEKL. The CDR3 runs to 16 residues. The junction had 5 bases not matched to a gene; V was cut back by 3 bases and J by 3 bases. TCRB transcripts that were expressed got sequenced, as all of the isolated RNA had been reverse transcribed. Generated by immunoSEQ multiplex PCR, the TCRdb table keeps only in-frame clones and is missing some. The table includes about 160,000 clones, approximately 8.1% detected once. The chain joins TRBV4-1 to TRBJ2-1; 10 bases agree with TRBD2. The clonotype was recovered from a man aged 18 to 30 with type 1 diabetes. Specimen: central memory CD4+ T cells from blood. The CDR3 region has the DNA TGCGCCAGCAGCCAGGAAGAGCGGGGGGGCTACAATGAGCAGTTCTTC. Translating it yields CASSQEERGGYNEQFF.